The present T cell receptor (beta chain) was sequenced within a study of T cell changes during pregnancy in multiple sclerosis. This clone was counted ten times or more. The CDR3 is 15 amino acids. Germline loops: CDR1 SEHNR, CDR2 FQNEAQ (reference sequence). V dropped 3 bases and J dropped 6; count of bases not matched to a gene: 8. The table came from immunoSEQ multiplex PCR; TCRdb's copy has only in-frame clones and leaves some out. The sample lists fewer than 45,000 clones, around 92% seen once, with 8.1% in the top ten. The specimen comprised CD8+ T cells from peripheral blood mononuclear cells, sampled in the third trimester of pregnancy. The receptor was isolated from a female donor with multiple sclerosis, enrolled in a pregnancy study. The chain carries TRBV7-9 and TRBJ2-1, with 7 bases lining up with TRBD1. CDR3 coding DNA: TGTGCCAGCAGCTTTGTCCGGGACAGTCTCAATGAGCAGTTCTTC. Protein product: CASSFVRDSLNEQFF.